This T cell receptor (beta chain) was captured by sequencing in a study of blood T cell repertoires in COVID-19. In the study overall: Samples representing acute and convalescent COVID-19 were sourced from the United States, Italy and Spain. In each case, the material was cDNA or gDNA derived from T cells, B-cell-depleted T cells, or PBMCs.

Among Cohort 3 donors, those recovered had two negative PCRs, clearance, or symptom resolution. TCRdb's table, derived via immunoSEQ multiplex PCR, lists solely in-frame clones and lacks some. The data contain about 190,000 clones, around 84% of them seen just once; the ten biggest clones take up roughly 3%. Germline V CDR1 and CDR2: SGHNT, YYREEE (reference sequence). The CDR3 length is 16 residues. With 10 bases removed from V and 2 bases from J, the gap between germline ends came to 22 bases. The TCR originated in a woman between 25 and 40 years old who had recovered from COVID-19. The chain recombines TRBV5-4 with TRBJ2-1; D is unclear. Input material: PBMCs or T cells enriched from blood (not recorded which). Here the CDR3 DNA reads TGTGCCGCGCGCCACGATGGAGCCCGTACCTACAATGAGCAGTTCTTC. Its protein product is CAARHDGARTYNEQFF.